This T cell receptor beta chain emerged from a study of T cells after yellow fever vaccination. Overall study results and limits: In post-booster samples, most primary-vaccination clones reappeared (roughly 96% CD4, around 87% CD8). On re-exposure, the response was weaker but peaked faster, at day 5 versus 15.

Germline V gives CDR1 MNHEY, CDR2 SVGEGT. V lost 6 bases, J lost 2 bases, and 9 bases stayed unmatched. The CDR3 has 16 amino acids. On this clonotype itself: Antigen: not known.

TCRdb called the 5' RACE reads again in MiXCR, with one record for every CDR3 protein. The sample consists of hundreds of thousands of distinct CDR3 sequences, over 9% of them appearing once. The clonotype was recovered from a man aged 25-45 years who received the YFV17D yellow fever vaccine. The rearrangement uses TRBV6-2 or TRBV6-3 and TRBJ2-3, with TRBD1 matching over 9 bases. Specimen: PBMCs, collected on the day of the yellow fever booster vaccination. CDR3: CASSNGGTGPTDTQYF. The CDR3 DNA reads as TGTGCCAGCAGCAACGGGGGGACAGGGCCCACAGATACGCAGTATTTT.